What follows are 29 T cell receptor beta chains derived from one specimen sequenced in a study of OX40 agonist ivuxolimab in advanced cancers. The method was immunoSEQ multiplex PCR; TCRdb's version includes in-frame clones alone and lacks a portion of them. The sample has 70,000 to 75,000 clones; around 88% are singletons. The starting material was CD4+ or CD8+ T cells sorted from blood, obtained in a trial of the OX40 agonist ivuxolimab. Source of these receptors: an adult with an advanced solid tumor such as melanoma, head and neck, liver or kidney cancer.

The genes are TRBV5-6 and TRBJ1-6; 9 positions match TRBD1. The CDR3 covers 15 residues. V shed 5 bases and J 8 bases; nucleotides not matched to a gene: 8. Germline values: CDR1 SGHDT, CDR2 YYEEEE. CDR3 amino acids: CASSLPGQGHSPLHF. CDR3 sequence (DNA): TGTGCCAGCAGTTTACCGGGACAGGGACATTCACCCCTCCACTTT.

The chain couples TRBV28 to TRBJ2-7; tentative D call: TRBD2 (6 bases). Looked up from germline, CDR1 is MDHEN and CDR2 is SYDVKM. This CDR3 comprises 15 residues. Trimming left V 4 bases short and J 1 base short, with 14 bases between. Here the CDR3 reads CASSWPGLGSYEQYF. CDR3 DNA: TGTGCCAGCAGTTGGCCGGGACTCGGTTCCTACGAGCAGTACTTC.

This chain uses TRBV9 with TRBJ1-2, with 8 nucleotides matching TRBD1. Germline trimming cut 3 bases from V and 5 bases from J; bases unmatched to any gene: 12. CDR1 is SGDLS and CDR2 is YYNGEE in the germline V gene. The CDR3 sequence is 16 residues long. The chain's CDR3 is CASSASKGDRRYGYTF. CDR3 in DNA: TGTGCCAGCAGCGCCAGTAAGGGGGACAGGAGATATGGCTACACCTTC. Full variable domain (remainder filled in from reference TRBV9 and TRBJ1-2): DSGVTQTPKHLITATGQRVTLRCSPRSGDLSVYWYQQSLDQGLQFLIQYYNGEERAKGNILERFSAQQFPDLHSELNLSSLELGDSALYFCASSASKGDRRYGYTFGSGTRLTVV.

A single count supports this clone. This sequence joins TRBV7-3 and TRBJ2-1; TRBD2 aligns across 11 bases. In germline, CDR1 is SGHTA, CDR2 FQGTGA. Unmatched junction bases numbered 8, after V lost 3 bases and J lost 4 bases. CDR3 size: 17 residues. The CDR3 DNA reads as TGTGCCAGCAGCTTGAGTAGCGGGAGGGGGCAGTACAATGAGCAGTTCTTC. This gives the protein CASSLSSGRGQYNEQFF. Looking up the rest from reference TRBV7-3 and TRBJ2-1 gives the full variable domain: GAGVSQTPSNKVTEKGKYVELRCDPISGHTALYWYRQSLGQGPEFLIYFQGTGAADDSGLPNDRFFAVRPEGSVSTLKIQRTERGDSAVYLCASSLSSGRGQYNEQFFGPGTRLTVL.

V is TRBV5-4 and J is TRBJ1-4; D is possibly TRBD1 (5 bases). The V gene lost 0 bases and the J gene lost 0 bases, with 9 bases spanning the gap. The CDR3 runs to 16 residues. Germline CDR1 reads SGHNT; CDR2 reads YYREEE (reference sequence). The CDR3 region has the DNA TGTGCCAGCAGCTTGGGAGGGGTGGCAACTAATGAAAAACTGTTTTTT. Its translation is CASSLGGVATNEKLFF.

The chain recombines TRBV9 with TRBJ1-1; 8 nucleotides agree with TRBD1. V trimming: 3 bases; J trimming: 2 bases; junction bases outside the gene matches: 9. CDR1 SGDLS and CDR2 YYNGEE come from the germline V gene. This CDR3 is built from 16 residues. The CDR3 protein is CASSAIVQGGNTEAFF. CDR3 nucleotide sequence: TGTGCCAGCAGCGCAATCGTACAGGGGGGAAACACTGAAGCTTTCTTT.

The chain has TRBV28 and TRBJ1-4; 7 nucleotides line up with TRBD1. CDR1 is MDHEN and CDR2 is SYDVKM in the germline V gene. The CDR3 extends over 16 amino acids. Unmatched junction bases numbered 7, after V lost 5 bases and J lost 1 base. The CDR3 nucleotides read TGTGCCAGCAGTCAGGGGGGGACACGAACTAATGAAAAACTGTTTTTT. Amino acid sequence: CASSQGGTRTNEKLFF.

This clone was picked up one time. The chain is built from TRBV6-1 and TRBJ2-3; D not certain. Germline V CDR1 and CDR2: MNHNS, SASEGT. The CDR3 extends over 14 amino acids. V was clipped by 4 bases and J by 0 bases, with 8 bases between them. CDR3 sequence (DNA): TGTGCCAGCAGTGTCTTGACGAGCACAGATACGCAGTATTTT. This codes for CASSVLTSTDTQYF.

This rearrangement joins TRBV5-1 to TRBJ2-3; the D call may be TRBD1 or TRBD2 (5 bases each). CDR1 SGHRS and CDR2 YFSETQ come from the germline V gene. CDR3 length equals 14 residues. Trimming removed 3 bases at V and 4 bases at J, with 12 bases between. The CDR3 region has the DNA TGCGCCAGCAGCTCACCCGGGACGCCAGATACGCAGTATTTT. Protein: CASSSPGTPDTQYF.

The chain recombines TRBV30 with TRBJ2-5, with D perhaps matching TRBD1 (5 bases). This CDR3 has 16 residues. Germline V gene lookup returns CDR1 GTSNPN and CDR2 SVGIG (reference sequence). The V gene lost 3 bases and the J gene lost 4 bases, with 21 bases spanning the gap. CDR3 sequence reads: CAWSPRSGIRRETQYF. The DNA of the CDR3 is TGTGCCTGGAGCCCAAGGTCAGGGATCAGGAGAGAGACCCAGTACTTC.

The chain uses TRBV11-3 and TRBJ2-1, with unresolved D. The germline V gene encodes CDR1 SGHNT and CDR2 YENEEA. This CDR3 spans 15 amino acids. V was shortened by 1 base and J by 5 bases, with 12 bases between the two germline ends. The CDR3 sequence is CASSLGRRLNNEQFF. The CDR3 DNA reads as TGTGCCAGCAGCTTAGGCCGGAGACTTAACAATGAGCAGTTCTTC.

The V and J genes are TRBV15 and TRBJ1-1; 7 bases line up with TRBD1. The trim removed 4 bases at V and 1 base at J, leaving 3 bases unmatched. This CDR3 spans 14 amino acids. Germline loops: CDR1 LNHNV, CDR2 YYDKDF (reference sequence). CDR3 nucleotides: TGTGCCACCAGCATCCGGACAGGGAACACTGAAGCTTTCTTT. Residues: CATSIRTGNTEAFF.

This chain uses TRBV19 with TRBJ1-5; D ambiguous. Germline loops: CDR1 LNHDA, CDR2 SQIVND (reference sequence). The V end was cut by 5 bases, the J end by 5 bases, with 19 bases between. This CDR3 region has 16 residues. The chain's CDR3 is CASSRAPTAQHQPQHF. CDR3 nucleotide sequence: TGTGCCAGTAGTCGGGCGCCTACGGCTCAACATCAGCCCCAGCATTTT.

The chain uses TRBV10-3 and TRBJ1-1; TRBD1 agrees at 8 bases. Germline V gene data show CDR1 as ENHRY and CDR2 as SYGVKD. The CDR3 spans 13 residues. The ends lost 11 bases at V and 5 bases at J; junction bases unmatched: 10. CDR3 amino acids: CASTGDGRTEAFF. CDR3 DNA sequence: TGTGCCTCGACAGGGGACGGGAGGACTGAAGCTTTCTTT.

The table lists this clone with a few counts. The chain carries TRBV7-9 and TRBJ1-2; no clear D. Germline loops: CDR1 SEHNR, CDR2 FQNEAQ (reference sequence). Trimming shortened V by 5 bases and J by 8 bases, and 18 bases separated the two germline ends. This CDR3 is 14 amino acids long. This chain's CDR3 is CASSRLLRGGGYTF. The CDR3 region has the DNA TGTGCCAGCAGCCGCCTCTTGCGGGGAGGCGGCTACACCTTC. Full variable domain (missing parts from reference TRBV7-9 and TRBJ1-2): DTGVSQNPRHKITKRGQNVTFRCDPISEHNRLYWYRQTLGQGPEFLTYFQNEAQLEKSRLLSDRFSAERPKGSFSTLEIQRTEQGDSAMYLCASSRLLRGGGYTFGSGTRLTVV.

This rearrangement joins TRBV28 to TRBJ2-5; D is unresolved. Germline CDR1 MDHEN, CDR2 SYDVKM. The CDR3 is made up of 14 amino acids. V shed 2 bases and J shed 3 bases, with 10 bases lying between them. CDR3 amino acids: CASSLGDVKETQYF. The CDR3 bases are TGTGCCAGCAGTTTAGGAGACGTAAAAGAGACCCAGTACTTC. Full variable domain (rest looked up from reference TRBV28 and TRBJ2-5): DVKVTQSSRYLVKRTGEKVFLECVQDMDHENMFWYRQDPGLGLRLIYFSYDVKMKEKGDIPEGYSVSREKKERFSLILESASTNQTSMYLCASSLGDVKETQYFGPGTRLLVL.

CDR3 nucleotides: TGTGCCAGCAGTGAAGACAGTCGCTACAATGAGCAGTTCTTC. Residues: CASSEDSRYNEQFF. The chain recombines TRBV6-1 with TRBJ2-1; no reliable D call. Germline V gene lookup returns CDR1 MNHNS and CDR2 SASEGT. The CDR3 length is 14 residues. Trimming took 1 base from V and 3 from J, leaving 7 bases between them.

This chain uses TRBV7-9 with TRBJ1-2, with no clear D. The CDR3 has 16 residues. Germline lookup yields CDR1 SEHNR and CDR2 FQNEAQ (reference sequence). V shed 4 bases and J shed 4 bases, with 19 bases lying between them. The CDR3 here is CASSSTDTANFYGYTF. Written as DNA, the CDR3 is TGTGCCAGCAGCTCGACCGACACCGCGAACTTCTATGGCTACACCTTC.

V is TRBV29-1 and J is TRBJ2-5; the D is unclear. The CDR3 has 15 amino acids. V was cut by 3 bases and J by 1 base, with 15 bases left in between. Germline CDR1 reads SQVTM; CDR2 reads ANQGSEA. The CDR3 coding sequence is TGCAGCGTTGATGGGTGGGTGGGAACCCAAGAGACCCAGTACTTC. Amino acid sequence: CSVDGWVGTQETQYF. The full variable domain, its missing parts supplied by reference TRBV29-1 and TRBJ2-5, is SAVISQKPSRDICQRGTSLTIQCQVDSQVTMMFWYRQQPGQSLTLIATANQGSEATYESGFVIDKFPISRPNLTFSTLTVSNMSPEDSSIYLCSVDGWVGTQETQYFGPGTRLLVL.

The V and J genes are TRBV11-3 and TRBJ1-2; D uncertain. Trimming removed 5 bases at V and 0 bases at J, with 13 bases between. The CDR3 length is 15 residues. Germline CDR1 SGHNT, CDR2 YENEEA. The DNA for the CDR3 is TGTGCCAGCAGCCCCCCGGACCCGACTAACTATGGCTACACCTTC. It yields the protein CASSPPDPTNYGYTF.

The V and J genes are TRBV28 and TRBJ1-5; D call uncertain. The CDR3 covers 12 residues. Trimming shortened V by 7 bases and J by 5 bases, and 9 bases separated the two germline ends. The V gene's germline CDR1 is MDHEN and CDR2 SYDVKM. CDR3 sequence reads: CASTNGDQPQHF. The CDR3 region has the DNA TGTGCCAGCACTAATGGGGATCAGCCCCAGCATTTT.

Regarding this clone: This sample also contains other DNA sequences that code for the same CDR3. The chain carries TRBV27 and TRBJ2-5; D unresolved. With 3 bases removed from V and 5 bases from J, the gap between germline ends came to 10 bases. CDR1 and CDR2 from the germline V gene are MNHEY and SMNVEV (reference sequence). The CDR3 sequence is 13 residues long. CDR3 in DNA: TGTGCCAGCAGTTTCAGAGGATGGGAGACCCAGTACTTC. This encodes CASSFRGWETQYF.

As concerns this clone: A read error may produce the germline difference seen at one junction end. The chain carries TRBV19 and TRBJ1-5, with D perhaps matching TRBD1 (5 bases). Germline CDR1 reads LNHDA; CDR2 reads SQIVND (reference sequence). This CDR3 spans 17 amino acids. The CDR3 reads CAGSPNLGVGSNQPQHF. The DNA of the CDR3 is TGTGCCGGTAGTCCAAACCTAGGGGTTGGGAGCAATCAGCCCCAGCATTTT.

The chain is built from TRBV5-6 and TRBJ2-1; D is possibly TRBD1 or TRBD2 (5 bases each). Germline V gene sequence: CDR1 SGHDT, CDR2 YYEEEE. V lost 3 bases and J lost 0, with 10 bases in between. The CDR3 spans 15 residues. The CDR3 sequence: CASSSGTYSYNEQFF. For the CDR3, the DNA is TGTGCCAGCAGCTCCGGGACCTACTCCTACAATGAGCAGTTCTTC.

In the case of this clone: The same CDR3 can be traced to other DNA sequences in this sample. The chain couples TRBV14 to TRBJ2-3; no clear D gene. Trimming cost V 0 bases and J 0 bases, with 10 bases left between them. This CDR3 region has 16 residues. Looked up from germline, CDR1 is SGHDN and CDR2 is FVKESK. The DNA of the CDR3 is TGTGCCAGCAGCCAAGATGGTGGGATCAGCACAGATACGCAGTATTTT. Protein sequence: CASSQDGGISTDTQYF.

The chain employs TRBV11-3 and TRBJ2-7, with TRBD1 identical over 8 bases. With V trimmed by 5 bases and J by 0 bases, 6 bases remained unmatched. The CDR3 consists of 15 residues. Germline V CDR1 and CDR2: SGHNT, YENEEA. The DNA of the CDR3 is TGTGCCAGCAGCCCGGGACAGGCGAGCTCCTACGAGCAGTACTTC. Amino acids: CASSPGQASSYEQYF. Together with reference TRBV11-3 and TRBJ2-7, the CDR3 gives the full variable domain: EAGVVQSPRYKIIEKKQPVAFWCNPISGHNTLYWYLQNLGQGPELLIRYENEEAVDDSQLPKDRFSAERLKGVDSTLKIQPAELGDSAVYLCASSPGQASSYEQYFGPGTRLTVT.

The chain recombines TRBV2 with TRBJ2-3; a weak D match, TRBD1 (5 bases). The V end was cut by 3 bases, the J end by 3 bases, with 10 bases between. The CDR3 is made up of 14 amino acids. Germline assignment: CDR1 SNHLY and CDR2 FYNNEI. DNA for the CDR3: TGTGCCAGCAGTGAGGCCAGGGCGACAGATACGCAGTATTTT. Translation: CASSEARATDTQYF. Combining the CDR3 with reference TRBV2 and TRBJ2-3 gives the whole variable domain EPEVTQTPSHQVTQMGQEVILRCVPISNHLYFYWYRQILGQKVEFLVSFYNNEISEKSEIFDDQFSVERPDGSNFTLKIRSTKLEDSAMYFCASSEARATDTQYFGPGTRLTVL.

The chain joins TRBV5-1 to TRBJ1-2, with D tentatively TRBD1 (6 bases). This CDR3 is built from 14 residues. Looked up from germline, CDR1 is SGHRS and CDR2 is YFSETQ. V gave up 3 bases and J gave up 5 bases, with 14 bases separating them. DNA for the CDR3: TGCGCCAGCAGCTCCCAGTGGACAGAGTATGGCTACACCTTC. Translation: CASSSQWTEYGYTF.

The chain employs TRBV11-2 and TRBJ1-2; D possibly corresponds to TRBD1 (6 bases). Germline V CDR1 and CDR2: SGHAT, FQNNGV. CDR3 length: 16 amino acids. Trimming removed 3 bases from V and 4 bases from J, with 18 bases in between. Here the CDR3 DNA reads TGTGCCAGCAGCTTGACTGGACAGTATAACTTCTATGGCTACACCTTC. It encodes CASSLTGQYNFYGYTF. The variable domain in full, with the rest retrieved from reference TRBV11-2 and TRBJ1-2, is EAGVAQSPRYKIIEKRQSVAFWCNPISGHATLYWYQQILGQGPKLLIQFQNNGVVDDSQLPKDRFSAERLKGVDSTLKIQPAKLEDSAVYLCASSLTGQYNFYGYTFGSGTRLTVV.